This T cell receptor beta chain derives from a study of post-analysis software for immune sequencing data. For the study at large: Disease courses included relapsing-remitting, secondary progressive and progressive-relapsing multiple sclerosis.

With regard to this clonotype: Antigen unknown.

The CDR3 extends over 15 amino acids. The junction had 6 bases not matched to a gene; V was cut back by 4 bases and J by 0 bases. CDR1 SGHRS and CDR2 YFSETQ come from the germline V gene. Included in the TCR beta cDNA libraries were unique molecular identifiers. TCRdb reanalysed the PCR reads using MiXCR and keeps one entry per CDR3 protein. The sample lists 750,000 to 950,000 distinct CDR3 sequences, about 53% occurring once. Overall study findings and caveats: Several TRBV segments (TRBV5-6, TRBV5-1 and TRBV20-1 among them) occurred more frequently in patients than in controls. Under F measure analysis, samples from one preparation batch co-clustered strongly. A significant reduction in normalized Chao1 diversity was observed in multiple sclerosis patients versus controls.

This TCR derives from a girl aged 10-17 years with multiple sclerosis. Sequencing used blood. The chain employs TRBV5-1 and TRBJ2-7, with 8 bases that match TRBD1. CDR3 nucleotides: TGCGCCAGCAGCATGGGGACAGGAAACTCCTACGAGCAGTACTTC. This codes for CASSMGTGNSYEQYF.